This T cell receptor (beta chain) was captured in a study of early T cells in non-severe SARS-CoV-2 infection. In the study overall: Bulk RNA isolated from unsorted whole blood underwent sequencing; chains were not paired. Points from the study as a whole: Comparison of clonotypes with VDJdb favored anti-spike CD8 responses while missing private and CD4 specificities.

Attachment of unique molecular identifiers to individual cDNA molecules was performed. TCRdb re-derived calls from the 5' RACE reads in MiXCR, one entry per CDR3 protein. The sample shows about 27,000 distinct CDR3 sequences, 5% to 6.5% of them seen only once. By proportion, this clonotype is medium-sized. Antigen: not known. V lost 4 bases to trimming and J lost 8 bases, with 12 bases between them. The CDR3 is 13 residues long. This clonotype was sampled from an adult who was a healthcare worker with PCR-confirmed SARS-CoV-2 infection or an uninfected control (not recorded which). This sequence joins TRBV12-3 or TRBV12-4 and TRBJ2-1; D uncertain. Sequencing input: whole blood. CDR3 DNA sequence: TGTGCCAGCAGTTCTTACGACTGGGATGAGCAGTTCTTC. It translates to CASSSYDWDEQFF.